The TCR beta chain under discussion was sequenced for a study of identical twins. V lost 4 bases and J lost 9; bases outside the gene matches: 13. This CDR3 is built from 15 residues. Germline CDR1 is SGHRS and CDR2 is YFSETQ. The sample holds one count of this clonotype. A universal primer binding site was introduced by template switching. The final cDNA contained unique molecular identifiers. A single record per CDR3 protein comes from TCRdb applying MiXCR to the 5' RACE reads. The table lists fewer than 500,000 distinct CDR3 sequences, 13% to 15% of them singletons. The sample was also linked to a second study, of yellow fever vaccine responses in identical twins.

This TCR derives from a woman between 18 and 29 years old in good health. The chain is built from TRBV5-1 and TRBJ2-1, with 7 bases that match TRBD1. Sequenced sample: CD4+ T cells sorted from blood. Here the CDR3 reads CASSQGVTRAGEQFF. The CDR3 nucleotides read TGCGCCAGCAGCCAGGGGGTGACCCGGGCTGGTGAGCAGTTCTTC.